This TCR beta chain came from a study of T cell responses to AZD1222 COVID-19 vaccine. Study observations and caveats: Just 5 or 6 AZD1222 recipients tested seropositive at baseline. Spike-specific TCR depth and breadth grew after two AZD1222 doses.

Here immunoSEQ multiplex PCR was the method, and the copy in TCRdb shows in-frame clones only, minus some. Among about 150,000 clones listed, about 88% were seen once. A single count supports this clone. Its antigen is unknown. Deletions cut 1 base from V and 0 bases from J, with 9 bases between. The CDR3 is 15 amino acids. The germline V gene encodes CDR1 MNHEY and CDR2 SMNVEV (reference sequence). The sequence was obtained from an adult in good health. The source was peripheral blood, collected on day 0 of AZD1222 vaccination. The chain links TRBV27 to TRBJ1-1, with D tentatively TRBD1 (6 bases). CDR3 protein: CASSLLGGVNTEAFF. Written as DNA, the CDR3 is TGTGCCAGCAGTTTATTAGGGGGTGTGAACACTGAAGCTTTCTTT.